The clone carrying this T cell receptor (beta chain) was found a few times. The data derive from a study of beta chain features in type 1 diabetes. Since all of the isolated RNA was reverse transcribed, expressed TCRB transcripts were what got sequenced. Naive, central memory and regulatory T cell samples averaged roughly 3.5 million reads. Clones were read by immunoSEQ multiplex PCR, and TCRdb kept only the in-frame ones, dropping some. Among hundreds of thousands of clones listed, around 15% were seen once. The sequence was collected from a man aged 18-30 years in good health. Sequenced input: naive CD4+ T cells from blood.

The CDR3 reads CASSLMHRGSLFDGYTF. The CDR3 DNA is TGTGCCAGCAGCTTAATGCACAGGGGCTCCCTATTCGATGGCTACACCTTC. This chain uses TRBV13 with TRBJ1-2, with TRBD1 matching over 7 bases. Germline-derived CDR1 and CDR2 are PRHDT and FYEKMQ (reference sequence). The CDR3 covers 17 residues. V trimming: 2 bases; J trimming: 6 bases; junction bases outside the gene matches: 15.